This T cell receptor (beta chain) was identified in a study of blood T cell repertoires in COVID-19. The germline gives CDR1 SGDLS, CDR2 YYNGEE. The CDR3 has 15 residues. V lost 3 bases and J lost 3; bases outside the gene matches: 2. TCRdb keeps only in-frame clones here, not all; method: immunoSEQ multiplex PCR. This repertoire shows roughly 160,000 clones, around 80% found once; its top ten account for approximately 13%. The rearrangement links TRBV9 to TRBJ2-3; 12 bases are a match to TRBD2. The sequenced sample was PBMCs or T cells enriched from blood (not recorded which). The TCR comes from a woman aged 55 to 70 who had recovered from COVID-19. CDR3 loop: CASSALAGGTDTQYF. CDR3 sequence (DNA): TGTGCCAGCAGCGCACTAGCGGGGGGAACAGATACGCAGTATTTT.